This T cell receptor beta chain was recovered during a study of cytomegalovirus exposure and HLA in healthy donors (TCRdb year 2017). With respect to the entire study: An earlier analysis of about 530 of the donors reported under 300 Gb of sequence data and 117 million unique TCR beta sequences obtained from about 180 million T cells. Both class I and class II loci were covered by HLA typing, at four-digit resolution. Roughly 290 gigabases of sequencing data and approximately 92 million unique TCR sequences made up an early release that covered several hundred HLA-typed donors. High-throughput TCR immunosequencing, statistical association of individual TCRs with disease status, and machine learning were combined to predict cytomegalovirus infection status. An earlier analysis of roughly 600 of the donors used high-throughput TCR beta sequencing to judge whether each TCR beta V gene segment behaved as functional or pseudogenic. Every discovery cohort repertoire had been produced on one sequencing platform. Rather than using new phenotypic data, the later analysis identified candidate immune exposures from TCR beta sequences and from how often those sequences occurred across donors. Across roughly 420 genotyped donors of the cohort, an average of roughly 250,000 unique TCR beta nucleotide sequences per donor were sequenced, and 15% to 20% of those sequences were non-productive. In a later analysis, previously published TCR beta repertoires from 550 to 700 donors were re-analyzed and high-resolution HLA genotyping was added so that TCR occurrence patterns could be studied. Among the approximately 400 genotyped donors, approximately 82% belonged to the genetic ancestry cluster associated with self-reported Caucasian donors. Donor age, sex, ethnicity and CMV serostatus were compiled alongside the repertoire data. Roughly five DR-DQ haplotypes were handled as single units for association and clustering because linkage in the cohort was strong. Genome-wide SNP genotypes for about three fifths of the roughly 670 donors were used in a later genetic analysis, which treated that subset as a discovery cohort. The study aimed to test whether signatures of past pathogen exposure could be identified by cataloging public T cell receptors. The number of donors typed differed by locus, with about 620-630 for A, B, C, DRB1 and DQB1, roughly 520 for DQA1, about 610 for DPA1, and 472 for DPB1. In addition to the first cohort of 666 subjects, a separate validation cohort of approximately 120 different subjects was used. The T cell repertoires of roughly 660 subjects were profiled by immunosequencing and related to cytomegalovirus serostatus.

The cohort consisted of 650 to 850 healthy bone marrow donors. Cohort members were all nominally healthy when sampled, although unrecorded immune exposures were likely present. The donor was CMV seronegative and belonged to the group of 380 or so seronegative cohort members. Each donor provided a peripheral blood sample, and peripheral blood mononuclear cells were used for TCR beta sequencing. Genomic DNA was extracted from the blood cell samples with the Qiagen DNeasy Blood Extraction Kit. The CDR3 contains 13 residues, cysteine and phenylalanine counted. CDR3 DNA is the only sequence kept; it has 39 bases, read in frame from the first base. Reading the germline V gene (reference sequence) gives CDR1 GTSNPN and CDR2 SVGIG. What the research found in general, with its limitations: According to the authors, the approach could potentially be generalized to other disease states and immunological phenotypes. In the study, about 150 TCR beta chains were listed as associated with cytomegalovirus. In a later analysis, the rate of TCR association differed among HLA loci, with DRB1 alleles having the most associated TCRs and HLA-C alleles having the fewest. Some IMGT-functional V segments, including TRBV6-2 and TRBV6-3, could not be distinguished by the 87-base-pair reads and were therefore excluded. A later analysis found that HLA-associated TCR beta chains were more clonally expanded and had lower generation probabilities than equally common non-associated chains. While some public TCRs were present in many individuals, most TCR sequences turned up only very rarely across donors. Several of the top co-occurrence clusters appeared to be linked to parvovirus B19, influenza, CMV and Epstein-Barr virus, according to a later analysis. This cohort had only TCR beta chains sequenced, and the lack of alpha or paired-chain data limited which features could be detected. The earlier analysis of some 540 of the donors excluded 15 to 20 rarely observed V segments, including chromosome 9 orphons, because counts were too low. A few of the identified cytomegalovirus-associated TCR beta chains were confirmed in vitro to be specific for cytomegalovirus antigens. In an earlier analysis of around 500 of the donors, most TCR beta V segments appeared in productive rearrangements about 87% or about 30% of the time, broadly matching IMGT annotations. A later analysis found that most CMV-associated TCR beta chains appeared HLA-restricted, with HLA associations seemingly driven largely by CMV exposure. Correlated functional status among segregating V segments might be attributable to linkage disequilibrium, but an unknown experimental factor could not be ruled out. The presence/absence analyses assumed that sequencing depth was roughly uniform across donors, and that assumption may not be true. An association between a missense DCLRE1C variant and V-gene and J-gene trimming of TCR beta chains was found in a later genetic analysis and replicated in an independent cohort. For the cohort, immune exposure information was limited to CMV serostatus. According to a later genetic analysis, donors in an Asian-associated ancestry cluster had fewer N-insertions in productive TCRs than the roughly 670-donor mean. In a later analysis, 16,951 TCR beta sequences were associated with specific HLA alleles at a false discovery rate of 0.05. HLA typing was unavailable for some donors at each locus, so association tests used only the typed subset. Strong co-occurrence of HLA alleles, especially DR and DQ, made assigning TCR associations to individual alleles difficult. A further reported finding was that TCR beta sequences accurately predicted the HLA-A and HLA-B alleles for most subjects in the first cohort. The sequencing pipeline was judged likely to have produced a cluster of highly shared sequence variants as a technical artifact. Cytomegalovirus status was reported to be diagnosed by the classifier with high specificity and sensitivity in both the original and validation cohorts.

Receptor libraries were prepared by the immunoSEQ multiplex PCR assay. The multiplex PCR relied on a mix of 60 forward primers for TCR Vbeta segments and 13 reverse primers for TCR Jbeta segments. Amplification of the CDR3 region of rearranged TCR beta genes was performed with a multiplex PCR assay on genomic DNA. On the Illumina HiSeq System, the amplified TCR beta libraries were sequenced as 87-base-pair reads. From the authors' description of their analysis: Across the 600 to 700 repertoires, a later analysis counted tens of millions of unique TCR beta chains, around 11 million of which were shared by at least two donors. A nearest-neighbor algorithm error-corrected the raw reads and collapsed the reads into unique sequences, merging closely related sequences to remove PCR and sequencing errors. CDR3 sequences were aligned to IMGT reference sequences to assign V, D and J gene segments. For a sequence to be retained, a match of at least six nucleotides was required to both a V gene segment and a J gene segment. A rearrangement was called productive if the CDR3 had no stop codons and remained in frame with V and J, and every other rearrangement was called non-productive. CDR3 was defined by IMGT convention, running from the second conserved V-encoded cysteine to the conserved J-encoded phenylalanine. The earlier analysis of roughly 590 of the donors excluded sequences that lacked an unambiguous match to a single V gene segment. In an earlier analysis of several hundred of the donors, V segments were called functional above 56.7% productive rearrangements and were called segregating when the between-donor standard deviation exceeded 5%. A statistical classification framework was built for diagnosing cytomegalovirus status from the catalog of TCR beta chain sequences. A later analysis assigned V and J genes by comparing TCR nucleotide sequences with IMGT/GENE-DB human TR gene sequences. In a later analysis, CDR3 sequences and most-parsimonious VDJ recombination scenarios were assigned using the TCRdist pipeline. In a later analysis, each TCR beta chain was defined by its CDR3 amino acid sequence together with its V-gene family, and reads without a unique V-gene family were excluded. As a way to deal with suspected cross-contamination and a sequencing artifact, a later analysis dropped hundreds of nucleotide sequences that were highly shared and had low generation probability. In a later analysis, a clonal expansion index was calculated for each public chain from normalized within-repertoire ranks of inferred template counts. In a later analysis, generation probabilities were computed with a VDJ recombination model fitted to out-of-frame rearrangements, and the resulting probabilities were checked against IGoR. In a later analysis, hypergeometric tests were used to score TCR-TCR, TCR-HLA and TCR-CMV co-occurrence, with a repertoire-size bias correction applied to TCR pairs. In a later analysis, false discovery rates were estimated by permuting HLA or CMV assignments 20 times. In a later analysis, co-occurring TCRs were grouped using DBSCAN, and TCRdist sequence similarity was added for clustering within HLA-allele-positive subsets. Repertoires with fewer than 30,000 or more than 120,000 public chains were left out of co-occurrence clustering, as were a few repertoires with anomalous nucleotide sharing. What TCRdb holds here is the immuneACCESS table cut down to in-frame rearrangements. Part of the clones is not present; checked against another copy, under half of the missing clones reflect an unresolved V gene, and the others are unexplained. V, J and clone size reflect that table, while D and trimming were determined from the DNA. Here the sample has over 100,000 clones; around 64% occur a single time. Roughly 2% of the sample is held by the ten biggest clonotypes.

This clone appeared once. The antigen it recognizes is unknown. One base away there is no much larger clone; base qualities are not given. The rearrangement combines TRBV30 with TRBJ2-3; 11 nucleotides in the junction match TRBD1. Sequencing was performed on PBMCs. This clonotype was obtained from a woman aged 25 to 39 in good health and CMV-seronegative. At the DNA level, the sequence is TGTGCTTCCGGGACAGGGGGTTCAGATACGCAGTATTTT. Protein translation: CASGTGGSDTQYF.